The source of this TCR beta chain is a study of control samples from healthy donors and cancer patients. Libraries were prepared by immunoSEQ multiplex PCR; TCRdb keeps only in-frame clonotypes and omits some of them. The table lists 150,000 to 200,000 clones. Germline-derived CDR1 and CDR2 are SGHRS and YFSETQ. Between the trimmed V and J ends, which lost 4 bases and 7 bases, there was a span of 11 bases. The CDR3 is 12 residues long. V and J are TRBV5-1 and TRBJ1-2, with D unresolved. The source material was blood. This clonotype was obtained from a woman aged 30 to 39 in good health. CDR3 DNA sequence: TGCGCCAGCAGCCCATGGGAACGTGGCTACACCTTC. It specifies CASSPWERGYTF.